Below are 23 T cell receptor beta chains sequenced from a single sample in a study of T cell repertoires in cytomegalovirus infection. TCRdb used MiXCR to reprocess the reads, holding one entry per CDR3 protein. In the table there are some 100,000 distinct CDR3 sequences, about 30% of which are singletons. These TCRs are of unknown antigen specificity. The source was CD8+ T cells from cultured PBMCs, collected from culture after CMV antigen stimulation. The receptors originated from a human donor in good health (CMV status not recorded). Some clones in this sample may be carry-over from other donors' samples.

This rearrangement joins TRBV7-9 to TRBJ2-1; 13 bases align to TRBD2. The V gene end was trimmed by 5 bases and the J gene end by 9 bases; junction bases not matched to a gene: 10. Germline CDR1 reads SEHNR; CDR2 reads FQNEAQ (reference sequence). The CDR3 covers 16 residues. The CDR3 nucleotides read TGTGCCAGCAGCACGGGACTAGCGGGGCCCTTTGGTGAGCAGTTCTTC. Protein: CASSTGLAGPFGEQFF.

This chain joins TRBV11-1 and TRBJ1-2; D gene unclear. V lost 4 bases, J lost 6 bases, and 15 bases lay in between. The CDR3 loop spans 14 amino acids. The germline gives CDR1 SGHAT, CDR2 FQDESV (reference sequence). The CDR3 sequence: CASSSGWTEHGYTF. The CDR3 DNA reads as TGTGCCAGCAGCTCCGGATGGACGGAACATGGCTACACCTTC.

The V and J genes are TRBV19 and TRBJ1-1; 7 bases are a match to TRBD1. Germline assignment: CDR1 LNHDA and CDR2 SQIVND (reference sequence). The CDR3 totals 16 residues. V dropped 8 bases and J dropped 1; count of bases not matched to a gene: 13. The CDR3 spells CASLKSPGQRNTEAFF. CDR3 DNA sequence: TGTGCCAGTCTAAAATCCCCGGGACAGAGGAACACTGAAGCTTTCTTT.

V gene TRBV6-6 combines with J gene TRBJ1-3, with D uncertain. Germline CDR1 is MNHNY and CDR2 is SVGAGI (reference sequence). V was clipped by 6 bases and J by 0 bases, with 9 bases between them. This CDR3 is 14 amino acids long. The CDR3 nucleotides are TGTGCCAGCAGCAAGACACCCTCTGGAAACACCATATATTTT. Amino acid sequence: CASSKTPSGNTIYF.

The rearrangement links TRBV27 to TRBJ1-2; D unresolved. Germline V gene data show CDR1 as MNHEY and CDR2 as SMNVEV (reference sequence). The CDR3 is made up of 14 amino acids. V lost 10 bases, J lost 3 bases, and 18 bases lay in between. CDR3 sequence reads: CANTPSTGYYGYTF. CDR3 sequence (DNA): TGTGCCAACACCCCCTCGACGGGGTACTATGGCTACACCTTC.

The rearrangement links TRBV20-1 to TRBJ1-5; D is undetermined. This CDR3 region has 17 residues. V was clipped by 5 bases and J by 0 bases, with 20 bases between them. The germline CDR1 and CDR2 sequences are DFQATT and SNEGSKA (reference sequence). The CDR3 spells CSALSYPGIYSNQPQHF. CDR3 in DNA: TGCAGTGCTCTCTCCTACCCCGGCATCTATAGCAATCAGCCCCAGCATTTT.

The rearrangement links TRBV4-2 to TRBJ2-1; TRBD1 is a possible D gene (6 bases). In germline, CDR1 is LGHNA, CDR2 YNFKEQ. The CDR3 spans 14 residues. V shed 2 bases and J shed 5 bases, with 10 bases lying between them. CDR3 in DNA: TGTGCCAGCAGCCAATCGGCAGGGGACAATGAGCAGTTCTTC. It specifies CASSQSAGDNEQFF.

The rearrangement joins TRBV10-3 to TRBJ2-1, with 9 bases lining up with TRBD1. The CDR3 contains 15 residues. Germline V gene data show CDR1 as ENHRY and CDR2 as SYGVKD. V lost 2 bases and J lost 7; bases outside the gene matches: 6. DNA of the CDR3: TGTGCCATCAGTGAGCGGGGACAGGGCCTTAATGAGCAGTTCTTC. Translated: CAISERGQGLNEQFF.

CDR3 sequence: CASSLGPNSLDSPLHF. The DNA of the CDR3 is TGTGCCAGCAGTTTGGGGCCAAACTCCCTAGATTCACCCCTCCACTTT. This chain uses TRBV28 with TRBJ1-6; tentatively, D is TRBD1 (5 bases). This CDR3 is 16 amino acids long. Germline values: CDR1 MDHEN, CDR2 SYDVKM. With 3 bases removed from V and 8 bases from J, the gap between germline ends came to 17 bases.

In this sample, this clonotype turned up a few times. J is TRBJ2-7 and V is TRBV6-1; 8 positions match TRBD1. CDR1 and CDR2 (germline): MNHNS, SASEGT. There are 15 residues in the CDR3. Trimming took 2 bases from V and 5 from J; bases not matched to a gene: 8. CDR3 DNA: TGTGCCAGCAGTGAATTTGTTGGACAGGGAAACGAGCAGTACTTC. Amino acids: CASSEFVGQGNEQYF.

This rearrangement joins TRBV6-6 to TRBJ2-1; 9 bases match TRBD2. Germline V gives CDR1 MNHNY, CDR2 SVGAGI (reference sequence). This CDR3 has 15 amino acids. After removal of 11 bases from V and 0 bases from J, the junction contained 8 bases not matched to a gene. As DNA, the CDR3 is TGTGCCTCAACGACTAGCGGCCGCTCCTACAATGAGCAGTTCTTC. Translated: CASTTSGRSYNEQFF.

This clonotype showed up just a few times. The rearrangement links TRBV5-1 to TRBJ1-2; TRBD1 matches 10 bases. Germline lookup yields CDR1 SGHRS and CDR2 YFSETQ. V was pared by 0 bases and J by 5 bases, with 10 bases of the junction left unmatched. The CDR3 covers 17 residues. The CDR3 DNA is TGCGCCAGCAGCTTGGCCGGGACAGGGGAGTTCAAGTATGGCTACACCTTC. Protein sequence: CASSLAGTGEFKYGYTF.

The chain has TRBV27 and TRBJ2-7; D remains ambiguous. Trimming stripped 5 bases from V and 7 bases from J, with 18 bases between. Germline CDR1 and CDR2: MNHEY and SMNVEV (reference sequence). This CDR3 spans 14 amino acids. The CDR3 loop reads CASSPTLNRAEQYF. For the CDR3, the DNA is TGTGCCAGCAGTCCCACCCTTAACAGAGCTGAGCAGTACTTC.

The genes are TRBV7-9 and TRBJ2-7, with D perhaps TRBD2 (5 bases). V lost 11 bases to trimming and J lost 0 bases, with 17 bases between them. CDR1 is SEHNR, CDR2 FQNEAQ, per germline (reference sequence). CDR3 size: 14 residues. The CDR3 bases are TGTGCCTTTTCAGGCGTTGGGAGCTCCTACGAGCAGTACTTC. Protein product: CAFSGVGSSYEQYF.

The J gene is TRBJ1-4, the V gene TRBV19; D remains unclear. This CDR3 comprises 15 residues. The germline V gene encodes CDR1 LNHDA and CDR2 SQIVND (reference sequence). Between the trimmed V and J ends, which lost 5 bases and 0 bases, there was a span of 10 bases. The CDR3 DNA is TGTGCCAGTAGTCTTTGGACGACAACTAATGAAAAACTGTTTTTT. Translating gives CASSLWTTTNEKLFF.

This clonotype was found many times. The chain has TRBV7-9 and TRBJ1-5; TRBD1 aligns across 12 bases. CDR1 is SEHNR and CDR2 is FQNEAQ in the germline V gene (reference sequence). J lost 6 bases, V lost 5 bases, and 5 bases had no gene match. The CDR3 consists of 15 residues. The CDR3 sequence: CASSPRDRGPQPQHF. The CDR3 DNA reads TGTGCCAGCAGCCCGAGGGACAGGGGGCCTCAGCCCCAGCATTTT.

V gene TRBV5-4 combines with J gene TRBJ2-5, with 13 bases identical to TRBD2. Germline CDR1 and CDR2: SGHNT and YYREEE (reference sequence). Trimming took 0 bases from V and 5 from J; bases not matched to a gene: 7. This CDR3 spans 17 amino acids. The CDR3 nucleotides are TGTGCCAGCAGCTTGGTTGGACTAGCGGGGGATCGGGAGACCCAGTACTTC. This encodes CASSLVGLAGDRETQYF.

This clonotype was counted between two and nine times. The CDR3 nucleotides are TGTGCCAGCAGTGTAACAGGGAGTTACACCGGGGAGCTGTTTTTT. Amino acid sequence: CASSVTGSYTGELFF. The rearrangement uses TRBV2 and TRBJ2-2, with a possible D match to TRBD1 (6 bases). This CDR3 is built from 15 residues. The germline gives CDR1 SNHLY, CDR2 FYNNEI. The V end lost 4 bases, the J end lost 3 bases, and 12 bases lay between the germline ends. Combining the CDR3 with reference TRBV2 and TRBJ2-2 gives the whole variable domain EPEVTQTPSHQVTQMGQEVILRCVPISNHLYFYWYRQILGQKVEFLVSFYNNEISEKSEIFDDQFSVERPDGSNFTLKIRSTKLEDSAMYFCASSVTGSYTGELFFGEGSRLTVL.

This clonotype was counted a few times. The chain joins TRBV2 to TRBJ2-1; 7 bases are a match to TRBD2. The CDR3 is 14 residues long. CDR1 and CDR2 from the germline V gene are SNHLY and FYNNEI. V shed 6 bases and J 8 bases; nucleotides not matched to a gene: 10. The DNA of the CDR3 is TGTGCCAGCAGGGATTGGGGGGGGAGAGATGAGCAGTTCTTC. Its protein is CASRDWGGRDEQFF.

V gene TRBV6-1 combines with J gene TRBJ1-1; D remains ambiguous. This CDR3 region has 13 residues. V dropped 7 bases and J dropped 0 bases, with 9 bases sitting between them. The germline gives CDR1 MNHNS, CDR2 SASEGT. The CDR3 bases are TGTGCCAGCACTGGGGTTATGAACACTGAAGCTTTCTTT. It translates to CASTGVMNTEAFF.

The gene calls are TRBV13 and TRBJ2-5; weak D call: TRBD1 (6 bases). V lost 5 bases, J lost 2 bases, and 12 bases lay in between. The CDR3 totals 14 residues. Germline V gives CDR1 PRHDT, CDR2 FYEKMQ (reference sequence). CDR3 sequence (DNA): TGTGCCAGCAGCCCAATCGACAGGCAAGAGACCCAGTACTTC. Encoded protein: CASSPIDRQETQYF. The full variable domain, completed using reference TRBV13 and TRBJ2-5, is AAGVIQSPRHLIKEKRETATLKCYPIPRHDTVYWYQQGPGQDPQFLISFYEKMQSDKGSIPDRFSAQQFSDYHSELNMSSLELGDSALYFCASSPIDRQETQYFGPGTRLLVL.

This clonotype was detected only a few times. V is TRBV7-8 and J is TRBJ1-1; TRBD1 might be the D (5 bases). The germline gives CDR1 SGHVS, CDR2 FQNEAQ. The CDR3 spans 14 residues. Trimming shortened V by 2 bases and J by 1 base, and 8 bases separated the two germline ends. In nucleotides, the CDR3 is TGTGCCAGCAGCTTAATCGGGGGGAACACTGAAGCTTTCTTT. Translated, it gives CASSLIGGNTEAFF.

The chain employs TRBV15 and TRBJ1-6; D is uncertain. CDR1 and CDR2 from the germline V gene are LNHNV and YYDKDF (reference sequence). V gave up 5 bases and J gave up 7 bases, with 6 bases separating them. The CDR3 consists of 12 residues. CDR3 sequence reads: CATSQVNSPLHF. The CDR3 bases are TGTGCCACCAGCCAAGTGAATTCACCCCTCCACTTT.